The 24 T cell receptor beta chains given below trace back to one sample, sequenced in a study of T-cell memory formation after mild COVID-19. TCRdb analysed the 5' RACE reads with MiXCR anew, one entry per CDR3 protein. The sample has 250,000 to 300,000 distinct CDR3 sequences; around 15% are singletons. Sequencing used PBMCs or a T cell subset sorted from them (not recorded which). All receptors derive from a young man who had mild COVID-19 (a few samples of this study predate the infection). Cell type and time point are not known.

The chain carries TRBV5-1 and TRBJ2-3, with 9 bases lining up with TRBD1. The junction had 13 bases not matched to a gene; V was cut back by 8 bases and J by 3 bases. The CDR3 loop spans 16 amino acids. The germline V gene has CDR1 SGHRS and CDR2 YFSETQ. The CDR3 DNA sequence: TGCGCCAGTATGACAGGGGGGTTTGGTCCGACAGATACGCAGTATTTT. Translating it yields CASMTGGFGPTDTQYF.

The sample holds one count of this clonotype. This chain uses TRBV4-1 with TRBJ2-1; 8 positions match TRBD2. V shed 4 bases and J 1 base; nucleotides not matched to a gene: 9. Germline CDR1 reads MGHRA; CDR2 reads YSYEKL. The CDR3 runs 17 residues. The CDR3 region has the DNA TGCGCCAGCAGCCCCACGGGGGGCGGGGGGTCCTACAATGAGCAGTTCTTC. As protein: CASSPTGGGGSYNEQFF.

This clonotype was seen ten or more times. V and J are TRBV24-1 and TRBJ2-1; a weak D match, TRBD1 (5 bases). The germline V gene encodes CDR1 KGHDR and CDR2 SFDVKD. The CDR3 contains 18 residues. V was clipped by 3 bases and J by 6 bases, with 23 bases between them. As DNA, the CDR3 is TGTGCCACCAGTGATGGGTCAGGGCCCACCTCTAGGTCCAATGAGCAGTTCTTC. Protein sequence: CATSDGSGPTSRSNEQFF.

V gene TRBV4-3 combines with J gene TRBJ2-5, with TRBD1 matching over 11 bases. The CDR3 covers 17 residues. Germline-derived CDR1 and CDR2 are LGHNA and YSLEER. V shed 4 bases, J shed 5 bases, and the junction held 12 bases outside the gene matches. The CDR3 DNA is TGCGCCAGCAGCCGCAACCCAGGACAGGGGGCTTTGGAGACCCAGTACTTC. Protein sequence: CASSRNPGQGALETQYF.

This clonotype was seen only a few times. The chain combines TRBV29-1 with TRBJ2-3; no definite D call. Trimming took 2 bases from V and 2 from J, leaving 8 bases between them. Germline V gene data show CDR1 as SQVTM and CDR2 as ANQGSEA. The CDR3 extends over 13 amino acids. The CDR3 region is CSVELENTDTQYF. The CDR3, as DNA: TGCAGCGTTGAACTCGAGAACACAGATACGCAGTATTTT.

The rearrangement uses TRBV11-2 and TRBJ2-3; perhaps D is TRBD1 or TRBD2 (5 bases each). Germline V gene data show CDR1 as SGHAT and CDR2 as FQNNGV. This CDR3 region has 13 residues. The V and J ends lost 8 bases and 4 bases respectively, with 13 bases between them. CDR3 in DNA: TGTGCCAGCGAAAGGGGAGCGGCAGATACGCAGTATTTT. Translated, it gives CASERGAADTQYF.

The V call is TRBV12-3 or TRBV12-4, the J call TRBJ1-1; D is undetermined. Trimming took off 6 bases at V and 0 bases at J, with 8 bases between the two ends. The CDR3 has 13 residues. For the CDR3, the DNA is TGTGCCAGCAGAACTACATTGAACACTGAAGCTTTCTTT. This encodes CASRTTLNTEAFF.

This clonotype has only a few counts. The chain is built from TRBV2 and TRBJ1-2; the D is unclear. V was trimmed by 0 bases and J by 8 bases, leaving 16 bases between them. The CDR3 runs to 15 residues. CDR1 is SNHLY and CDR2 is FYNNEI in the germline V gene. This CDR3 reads CASSEAQASYLGYTF. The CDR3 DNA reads TGTGCCAGCAGTGAAGCGCAGGCGAGTTACCTAGGCTACACCTTC. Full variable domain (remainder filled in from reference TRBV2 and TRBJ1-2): EPEVTQTPSHQVTQMGQEVILRCVPISNHLYFYWYRQILGQKVEFLVSFYNNEISEKSEIFDDQFSVERPDGSNFTLKIRSTKLEDSAMYFCASSEAQASYLGYTFGSGTRLTVV.

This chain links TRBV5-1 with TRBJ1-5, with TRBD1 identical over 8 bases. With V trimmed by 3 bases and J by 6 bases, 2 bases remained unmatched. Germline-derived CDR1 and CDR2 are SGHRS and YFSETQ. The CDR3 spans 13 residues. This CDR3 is CASSWTGRQPQHF. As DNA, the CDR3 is TGCGCCAGCAGCTGGACAGGGCGTCAGCCCCAGCATTTT.

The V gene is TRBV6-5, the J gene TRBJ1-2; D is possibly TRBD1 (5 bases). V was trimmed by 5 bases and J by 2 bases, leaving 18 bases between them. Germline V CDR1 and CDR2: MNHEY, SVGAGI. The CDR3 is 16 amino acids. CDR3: CASSDHRGVLNYGYTF. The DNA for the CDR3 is TGTGCCAGCAGTGACCACCGGGGGGTTCTAAACTATGGCTACACCTTC.

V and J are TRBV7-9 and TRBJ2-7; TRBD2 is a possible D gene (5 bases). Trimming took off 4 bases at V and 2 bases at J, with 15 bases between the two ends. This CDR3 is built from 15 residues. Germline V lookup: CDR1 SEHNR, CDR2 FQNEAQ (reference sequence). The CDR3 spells CASSSSPRAAYEQYF. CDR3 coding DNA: TGTGCCAGCAGCTCCTCCCCGAGGGCGGCCTACGAGCAGTACTTC.

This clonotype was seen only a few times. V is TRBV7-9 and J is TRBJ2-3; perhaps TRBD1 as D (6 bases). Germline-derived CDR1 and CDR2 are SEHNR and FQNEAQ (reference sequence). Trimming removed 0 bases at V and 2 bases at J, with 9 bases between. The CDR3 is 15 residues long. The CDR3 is CASSLADSVTDTQYF. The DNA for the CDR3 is TGTGCCAGCAGCTTAGCGGACAGTGTCACAGATACGCAGTATTTT.

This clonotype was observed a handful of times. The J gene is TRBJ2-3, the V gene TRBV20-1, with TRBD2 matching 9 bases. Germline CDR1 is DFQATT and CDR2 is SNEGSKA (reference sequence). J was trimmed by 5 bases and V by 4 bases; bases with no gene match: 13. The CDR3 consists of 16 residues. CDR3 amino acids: CSAISAGGSLRDTQYF. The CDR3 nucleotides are TGCAGTGCTATCTCAGCGGGGGGATCGTTGCGAGATACGCAGTATTTT.

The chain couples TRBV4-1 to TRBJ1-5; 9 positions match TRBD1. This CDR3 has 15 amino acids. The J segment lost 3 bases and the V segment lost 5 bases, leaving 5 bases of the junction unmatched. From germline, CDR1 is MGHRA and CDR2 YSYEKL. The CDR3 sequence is CASSTGTGNNQPQHF. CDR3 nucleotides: TGCGCCAGCAGCACCGGGACAGGGAACAATCAGCCCCAGCATTTT.

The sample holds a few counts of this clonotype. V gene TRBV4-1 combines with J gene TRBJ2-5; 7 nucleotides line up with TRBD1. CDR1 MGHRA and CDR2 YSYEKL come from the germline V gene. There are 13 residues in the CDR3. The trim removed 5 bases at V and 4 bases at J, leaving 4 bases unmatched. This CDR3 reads CASSARQGETQYF. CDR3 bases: TGCGCCAGCAGCGCCCGACAGGGAGAGACCCAGTACTTC.

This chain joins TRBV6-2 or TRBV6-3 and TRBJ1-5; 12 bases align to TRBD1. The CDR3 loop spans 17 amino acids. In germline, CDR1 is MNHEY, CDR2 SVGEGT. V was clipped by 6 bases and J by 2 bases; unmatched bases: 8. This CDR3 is CASRKGQGARGNQPQHF. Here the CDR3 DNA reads TGTGCCAGCAGGAAGGGACAGGGGGCGAGGGGCAATCAGCCCCAGCATTTT.

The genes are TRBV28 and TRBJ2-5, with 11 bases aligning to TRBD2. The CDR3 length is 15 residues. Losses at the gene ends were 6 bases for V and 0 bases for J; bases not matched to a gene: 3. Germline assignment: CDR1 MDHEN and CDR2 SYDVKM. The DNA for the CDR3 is TGTGCCAGCAGACCGACTAGCGGGGACCAAGAGACCCAGTACTTC. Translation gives CASRPTSGDQETQYF.

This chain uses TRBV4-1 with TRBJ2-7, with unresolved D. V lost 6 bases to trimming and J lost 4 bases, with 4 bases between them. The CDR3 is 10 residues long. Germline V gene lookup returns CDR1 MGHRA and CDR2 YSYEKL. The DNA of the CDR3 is TGCGCCAGCAGGTCGTACGAGCAGTACTTC. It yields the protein CASRSYEQYF.

In DNA, the CDR3 is TGTGCCAGCAGCTTAGAAGGGGGCCGTAAAGATACGCAGTATTTT. Residues: CASSLEGGRKDTQYF. V gene TRBV7-9 combines with J gene TRBJ2-3; 7 bases line up with TRBD1. V lost 1 base to trimming and J lost 5 bases; unmatched junction nucleotides: 6. This CDR3 is built from 15 residues. Germline V lookup: CDR1 SEHNR, CDR2 FQNEAQ (reference sequence).

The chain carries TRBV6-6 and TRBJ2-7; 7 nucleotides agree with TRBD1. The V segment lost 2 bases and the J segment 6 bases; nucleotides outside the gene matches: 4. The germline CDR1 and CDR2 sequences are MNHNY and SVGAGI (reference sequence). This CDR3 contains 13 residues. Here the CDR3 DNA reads TGTGCCAGCAGTTACGTACAGGGGTTCGAGCAGTACTTC. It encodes CASSYVQGFEQYF.

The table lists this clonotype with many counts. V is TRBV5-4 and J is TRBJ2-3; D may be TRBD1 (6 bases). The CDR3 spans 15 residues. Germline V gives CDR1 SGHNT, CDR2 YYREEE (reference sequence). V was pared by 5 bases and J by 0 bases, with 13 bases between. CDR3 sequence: CASRSGTTSTDTQYF. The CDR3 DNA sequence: TGTGCCAGCAGATCCGGGACAACCAGCACAGATACGCAGTATTTT.

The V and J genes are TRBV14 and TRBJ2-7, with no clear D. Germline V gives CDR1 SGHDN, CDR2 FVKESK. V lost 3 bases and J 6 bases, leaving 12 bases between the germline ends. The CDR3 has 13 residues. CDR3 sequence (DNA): TGTGCCAGCAGCCAGGTAGGGAAGGGCGAGCAGTACGTC. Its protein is CASSQVGKGEQYV.

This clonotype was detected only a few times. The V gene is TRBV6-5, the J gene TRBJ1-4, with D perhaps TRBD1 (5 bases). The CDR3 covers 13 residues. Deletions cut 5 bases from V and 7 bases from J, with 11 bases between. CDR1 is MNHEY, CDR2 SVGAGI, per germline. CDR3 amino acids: CASSPKGTEKLFF. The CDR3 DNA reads TGTGCCAGCAGTCCCAAAGGGACTGAAAAACTGTTTTTT.

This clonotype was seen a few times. Here the CDR3 reads CASSLGRGGDTQYF. Here the CDR3 DNA reads TGTGCCAGCAGTTTGGGACGCGGGGGAGATACGCAGTATTTT. The V and J genes are TRBV12-3 or TRBV12-4 and TRBJ2-3; TRBD2 aligns across 7 bases. The V gene end was trimmed by 3 bases and the J gene end by 5 bases; junction bases not matched to a gene: 5. The CDR3 is 14 residues long.